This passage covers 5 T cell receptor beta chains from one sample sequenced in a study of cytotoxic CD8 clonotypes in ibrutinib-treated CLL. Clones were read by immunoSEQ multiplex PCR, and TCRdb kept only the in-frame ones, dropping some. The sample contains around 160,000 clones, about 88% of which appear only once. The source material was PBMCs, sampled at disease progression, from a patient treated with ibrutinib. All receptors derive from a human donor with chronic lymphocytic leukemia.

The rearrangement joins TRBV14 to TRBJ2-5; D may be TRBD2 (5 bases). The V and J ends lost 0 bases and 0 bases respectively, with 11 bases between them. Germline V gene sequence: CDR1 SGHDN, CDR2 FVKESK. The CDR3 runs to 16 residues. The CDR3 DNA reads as TGTGCCAGCAGCCAAGATCTAGGAGGTTACCAAGAGACCCAGTACTTC. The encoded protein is CASSQDLGGYQETQYF.

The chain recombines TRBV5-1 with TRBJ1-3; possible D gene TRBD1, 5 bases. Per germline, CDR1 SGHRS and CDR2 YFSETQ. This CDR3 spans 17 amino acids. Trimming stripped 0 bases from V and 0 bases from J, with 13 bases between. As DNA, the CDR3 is TGCGCCAGCAGCTTGGCCCCAGGGACCTACTCTGGAAACACCATATATTTT. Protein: CASSLAPGTYSGNTIYF. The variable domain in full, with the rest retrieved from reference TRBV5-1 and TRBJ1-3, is KAGVTQTPRYLIKTRGQQVTLSCSPISGHRSVSWYQQTPGQGLQFLFEYFSETQRNKGNFPGRFSGRQFSNSRSEMNVSTLELGDSALYLCASSLAPGTYSGNTIYFGEGSWLTVV.

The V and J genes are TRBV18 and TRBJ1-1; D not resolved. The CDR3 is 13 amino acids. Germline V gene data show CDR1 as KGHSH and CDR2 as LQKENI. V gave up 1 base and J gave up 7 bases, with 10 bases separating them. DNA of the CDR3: TGTGCCAGCTCACCACTTTCCGGGGATGAAGCTTTCTTT. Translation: CASSPLSGDEAFF. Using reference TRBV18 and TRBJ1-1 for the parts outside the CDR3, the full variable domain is NAGVMQNPRHLVRRRGQEARLRCSPMKGHSHVYWYRQLPEEGLKFMVYLQKENIIDESGMPKERFSAEFPKEGPSILRIQQVVRGDSAAYFCASSPLSGDEAFFGQGTRLTVV.

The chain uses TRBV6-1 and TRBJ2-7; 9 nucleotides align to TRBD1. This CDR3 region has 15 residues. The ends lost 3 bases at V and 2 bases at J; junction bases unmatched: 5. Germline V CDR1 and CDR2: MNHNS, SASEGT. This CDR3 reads CASSDWGQGPYEQYF. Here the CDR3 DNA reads TGTGCCAGCAGTGATTGGGGACAGGGACCCTACGAGCAGTACTTC.

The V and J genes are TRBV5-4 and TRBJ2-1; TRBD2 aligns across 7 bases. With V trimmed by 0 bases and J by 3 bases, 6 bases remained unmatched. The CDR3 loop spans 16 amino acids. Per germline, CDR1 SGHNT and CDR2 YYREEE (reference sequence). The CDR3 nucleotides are TGTGCCAGCAGCTTGGGTGGCGGGAGAGACTACAATGAGCAGTTCTTC. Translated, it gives CASSLGGGRDYNEQFF. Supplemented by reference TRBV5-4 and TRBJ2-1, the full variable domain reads ETGVTQSPTHLIKTRGQQVTLRCSSQSGHNTVSWYQQALGQGPQFIFQYYREEENGRGNFPPRFSGLQFPNYSSELNVNALELDDSALYLCASSLGGGRDYNEQFFGPGTRLTVL.